One and the same sample provided the 28 T cell receptor beta chains below, sequenced in a study of shared clonotypes between healthy human individuals (dated by TCRdb to 2018 to 2021). The library came from the immunoSEQ multiplex PCR assay. In its TCRdb copy, this immuneACCESS table keeps in-frame sequences only and misses some clones. Where compared with another copy, unresolved V genes explain less than half of these, and the others have no known cause. Across this sample there are under 650,000 clones, with almost 97% seen only once. Approximately 0.06% of the sample belongs to the ten largest clones. Material for sequencing was naive CD4+ T cells sorted from blood. The sample's cell subset or site, from its label and the paper: CD45RA+ positively selected. These receptors were taken from a woman in her 30s in good health.

This chain uses TRBV2 with TRBJ2-3; 9 nucleotides match TRBD1. There are 13 residues in the CDR3. The J segment lost 5 bases and the V segment lost 6 bases, leaving 3 bases of the junction unmatched. Germline V lookup: CDR1 SNHLY, CDR2 FYNNEI. The CDR3 DNA reads TGTGCCAGCAGCAGGACAGGGGTAGATACGCAGTATTTT. It is translated as CASSRTGVDTQYF.

The gene calls are TRBV29-1 and TRBJ2-5; no clear D gene. The J call may be incorrect, as the DNA end agrees better with TRBJ2-7. CDR1 is SQVTM, CDR2 ANQGSEA, per germline. The CDR3 totals 11 residues. The CDR3 nucleotides read TGCAGCGTTAAAAATACCTACGAGCAGTACTTC. Its protein is CSVKNTYEQYF.

The chain carries TRBV10-3 and TRBJ2-7, with a tentative D call TRBD2 (5 bases). This CDR3 contains 12 residues. V lost 8 bases, J lost 6 bases, and 14 bases lay in between. CDR1 and CDR2 from the germline V gene are ENHRY and SYGVKD. The CDR3 DNA reads as TGTGCCATCGGGGAGCTGGGCTCCGAGCAGTACTTC. Protein: CAIGELGSEQYF.

V gene TRBV19 combines with J gene TRBJ1-6, with 7 positions matching TRBD1. Germline V gene lookup returns CDR1 LNHDA and CDR2 SQIVND (reference sequence). Trimming cost V 3 bases and J 16 bases; bases outside gene matches: 9. CDR3 length equals 13 residues. The CDR3 DNA sequence: TGTGCCAGTAGTATCACAGGGGAAGTCGGTCTCCACTTT. Translation: CASSITGEVGLHF.

J is TRBJ2-3 and V is TRBV4-1, with a possible D match to TRBD2 (6 bases). The CDR3 runs 16 residues. Trimming took off 1 base at V and 4 bases at J, with 15 bases between the two ends. Germline V gives CDR1 MGHRA, CDR2 YSYEKL. CDR3 nucleotide sequence: TGCGCCAGCAGCCAAGGGAGGGCGGGGAGATCAGATACGCAGTATTTT. Translation: CASSQGRAGRSDTQYF.

V gene TRBV28 combines with J gene TRBJ2-7; maybe TRBD2 (6 bases). Germline-derived CDR1 and CDR2 are MDHEN and SYDVKM. This CDR3 region has 14 residues. The V gene lost 7 bases and the J gene lost 5 bases, with 18 bases spanning the gap. CDR3 loop: CASTSSAGNNEQYF. For the CDR3, the DNA is TGTGCCAGCACCTCTTCGGCGGGGAACAACGAGCAGTACTTC.

CDR3 region: CASRGYGYTF. The CDR3 DNA reads TGTGCCTCCCGTGGCTATGGCTACACCTTC. The chain carries TRBV28 and TRBJ1-2; D gene uncertain. Trimming shortened V by 11 bases and J by 4 bases, and 8 bases separated the two germline ends. The CDR3 totals 10 residues. Germline V gene sequence: CDR1 MDHEN, CDR2 SYDVKM.

For the CDR3, the DNA is TGCGCCAGCAGGGGACAGGGGGCCCCCAGGGGAGCTTTCTTT. It translates to CASRGQGAPRGAFF. The chain carries TRBV10-2 and TRBJ1-1, with 12 positions matching TRBD1. This CDR3 spans 14 amino acids. CDR1 is WSHSY, CDR2 SAAADI, per germline. V was clipped by 6 bases and J by 10 bases; unmatched bases: 9.

The chain recombines TRBV4-1 with TRBJ2-7, with D perhaps assigned TRBD1 or TRBD2 (5 bases each). The CDR3 is 15 residues long. CDR1 and CDR2 (germline): MGHRA, YSYEKL. V dropped 1 base and J dropped 2 bases, with 12 bases sitting between them. The CDR3 region is CASSQAPGATYEQYF. In DNA form, the CDR3 reads TGCGCCAGCAGCCAAGCCCCCGGGGCCACCTACGAGCAGTACTTC.

The V and J genes are TRBV6-1 and TRBJ2-7, with a weak D call TRBD1 (6 bases). The V gene lost 2 bases and the J gene lost 6 bases, with 14 bases spanning the gap. CDR1 is MNHNS, CDR2 SASEGT, per germline. The CDR3 length is 14 residues. DNA of the CDR3: TGTGCCAGCAGTGAACCCGGACAGTCCCCCGAGCAGTACTTC. Its protein product is CASSEPGQSPEQYF.

This clone was counted a few times. V and J are TRBV5-4 and TRBJ1-2; 7 positions agree with TRBD1. J was trimmed by 8 bases and V by 3 bases; bases with no gene match: 7. CDR1 and CDR2 from the germline V gene are SGHNT and YYREEE (reference sequence). The CDR3 has 13 residues. In nucleotides, the CDR3 is TGTGCCAGCAGCTCCACAGGGGATTGGGGCTACACCTTC. It encodes CASSSTGDWGYTF.

The CDR3 nucleotides read TGTGCCAGCAGTTTTGCGGGAGGTTTGCGAGATACGCAGTATTTT. It specifies CASSFAGGLRDTQYF. J is TRBJ2-3 and V is TRBV28; 8 positions match TRBD2. The ends lost 3 bases at V and 5 bases at J; junction bases unmatched: 7. CDR3 length: 15 amino acids. Germline CDR1 is MDHEN and CDR2 is SYDVKM.

V and J are TRBV19 and TRBJ2-1; the D is unclear. This CDR3 has 13 amino acids. Per the germline V gene, CDR1 is LNHDA and CDR2 is SQIVND (reference sequence). The ends were cut back, 3 bases at V and 3 bases at J, with 6 bases in the middle. The CDR3 region has the DNA TGTGCCAGTAGTATGGCAGTCTACAATGAGCAGTTCTTC. It codes for CASSMAVYNEQFF. Complete variable domain (other parts from reference TRBV19 and TRBJ2-1): DGGITQSPKYLFRKEGQNVTLSCEQNLNHDAMYWYRQDPGQGLRLIYYSQIVNDFQKGDIAEGYSVSREKKESFPLTVTSAQKNPTAFYLCASSMAVYNEQFFGPGTRLTVL.

This chain connects TRBV28 to TRBJ2-7; D unclear. The CDR3 length is 17 residues. CDR1 MDHEN and CDR2 SYDVKM come from the germline V gene. V shed 3 bases and J shed 1 base, with 19 bases lying between them. The chain's CDR3 is CASSFPLVLRPSYEQYF. The CDR3 DNA reads as TGTGCCAGCAGTTTTCCGCTGGTTTTAAGGCCATCCTACGAGCAGTACTTC.

The chain uses TRBV19 and TRBJ2-7; 9 bases match TRBD2. Germline CDR1 is LNHDA and CDR2 is SQIVND (reference sequence). This CDR3 is built from 14 residues. Losses at the gene ends were 2 bases for V and 4 bases for J; bases not matched to a gene: 3. The CDR3 region has the DNA TGTGCCAGTAGTATATTAGCGGGAGCTTACGAGCAGTACTTC. This gives the protein CASSILAGAYEQYF.

The chain combines TRBV9 with TRBJ1-1; no clear D gene. V was pared by 1 base and J by 3 bases, with 7 bases between. Germline V gene sequence: CDR1 SGDLS, CDR2 YYNGEE. The CDR3 is 13 amino acids. CDR3 nucleotides: TGTGCCAGCAGCGTATCCTGGGACACTGAAGCTTTCTTT. It translates to CASSVSWDTEAFF.

The chain links TRBV28 to TRBJ2-5; TRBD2 matches 14 bases. CDR3 length: 17 residues. Germline CDR1 reads MDHEN; CDR2 reads SYDVKM. V lost 5 bases, J lost 1 base, and 6 bases stayed unmatched. The CDR3 spells CASSPGTSGRGQETQYF. DNA for the CDR3: TGTGCCAGCAGTCCCGGGACTAGCGGGAGAGGCCAAGAGACCCAGTACTTC.

The V and J genes are TRBV4-1 and TRBJ2-2; D unclear. Trimming pared 4 bases from V and 3 bases from J, leaving 9 bases between. The CDR3 is 14 residues long. Germline-derived CDR1 and CDR2 are MGHRA and YSYEKL. The CDR3 protein is CASSPLIHTGELFF. DNA for the CDR3: TGCGCCAGCAGCCCACTAATCCACACCGGGGAGCTGTTTTTT.

This chain uses TRBV2 with TRBJ2-1, with 9 bases lining up with TRBD2. The V gene end was trimmed by 8 bases and the J gene end by 9 bases; junction bases not matched to a gene: 20. The CDR3 length is 17 residues. Per germline, CDR1 SNHLY and CDR2 FYNNEI. The CDR3 reads CASLGSVAGEYHREQFF. The CDR3 region has the DNA TGTGCCAGCTTGGGGTCCGTAGCGGGAGAGTACCACCGTGAGCAGTTCTTC.

The table lists this clone with a count of one. V and J are TRBV7-2 and TRBJ2-6; the D gene is possibly TRBD1 (6 bases). With 4 bases removed from V and 2 bases from J, the gap between germline ends came to 18 bases. CDR1 and CDR2 (germline): SGHTA, FQGNSA. This CDR3 has 18 residues. CDR3 nucleotides: TGTGCCAGCAGCTCCTACGGACAGCAGTTTCCTGGGGCCAACGTCCTGACTTTC. Translated: CASSSYGQQFPGANVLTF. Complete variable domain (other parts from reference TRBV7-2 and TRBJ2-6): GAGVSQSPSNKVTEKGKDVELRCDPISGHTALYWYRQSLGQGLEFLIYFQGNSAPDKSGLPSDRFSAERTGGSVSTLTIQRTQQEDSAVYLCASSSYGQQFPGANVLTFGAGSRLTVL.

The gene calls are TRBV5-1 and TRBJ2-7; TRBD2 agrees at 12 bases. Trimming took 4 bases from V and 7 from J; bases not matched to a gene: 6. There are 14 residues in the CDR3. Germline V gene lookup returns CDR1 SGHRS and CDR2 YFSETQ. The CDR3 here is CASSPGLAGREQYF. CDR3 bases: TGCGCCAGCAGCCCCGGACTAGCGGGAAGGGAGCAGTACTTC.

This chain links TRBV29-1 with TRBJ1-1; no clear D. The V end was cut by 8 bases, the J end by 6 bases, with 16 bases between. The CDR3 runs to 12 residues. In germline, CDR1 is SQVTM, CDR2 ANQGSEA. In DNA form, the CDR3 reads TGCAGCTCACGAAGACATAACGCTGAAGCTTTCTTT. This translates into CSSRRHNAEAFF.

This chain joins TRBV7-2 and TRBJ1-2; D may be TRBD1 (6 bases). V was clipped by 5 bases and J by 4 bases, with 14 bases between them. CDR3 length: 14 residues. CDR1 SGHTA and CDR2 FQGNSA come from the germline V gene. This CDR3 is CASSLGTLPYGYTF. The CDR3 region has the DNA TGTGCCAGCAGCCTAGGGACATTGCCCTATGGCTACACCTTC. Together with reference TRBV7-2 and TRBJ1-2, the CDR3 gives the full variable domain: GAGVSQSPSNKVTEKGKDVELRCDPISGHTALYWYRQSLGQGLEFLIYFQGNSAPDKSGLPSDRFSAERTGGSVSTLTIQRTQQEDSAVYLCASSLGTLPYGYTFGSGTRLTVV.

This rearrangement joins TRBV6-4 to TRBJ1-1; tentatively, D is TRBD1 (6 bases). The germline CDR1 and CDR2 sequences are MRHNA and SNTAGT. The CDR3 covers 14 residues. The germline V and J ends were trimmed by 6 bases and 4 bases, with 15 bases remaining between them. Here the CDR3 reads CASSMGQGGTEAFF. DNA for the CDR3: TGTGCCAGCAGCATGGGACAAGGGGGCACTGAAGCTTTCTTT.

This chain connects TRBV6-5 to TRBJ2-2, with unresolved D. This CDR3 is built from 13 residues. Germline loops: CDR1 MNHEY, CDR2 SVGAGI. V gave up 5 bases and J gave up 4 bases, with 8 bases separating them. CDR3 sequence reads: CASSARSTGELFF. The CDR3 region has the DNA TGTGCCAGCAGTGCAAGGTCCACCGGGGAGCTGTTTTTT.

The V gene is TRBV18, the J gene TRBJ2-7, with 9 positions matching TRBD1. V was pared by 4 bases and J by 2 bases, with 9 bases of the junction left unmatched. CDR3 size: 16 residues. From germline, CDR1 is KGHSH and CDR2 LQKENI. Here the CDR3 DNA reads TGTGCCAGCTCACTAGACTCGGGACAGGGTCCCTACGAGCAGTACTTC. This encodes CASSLDSGQGPYEQYF.

V and J are TRBV28 and TRBJ2-1, with TRBD2 identical over 11 bases. Per germline, CDR1 MDHEN and CDR2 SYDVKM. Trimming took 3 bases from V and 3 from J; bases not matched to a gene: 10. The CDR3 contains 18 residues. CDR3 in amino acids: CASSFKRKTSGDYNEQFF. The CDR3 DNA is TGTGCCAGCAGTTTCAAACGAAAGACTAGCGGGGACTACAATGAGCAGTTCTTC. The variable domain in full, with the rest retrieved from reference TRBV28 and TRBJ2-1, is DVKVTQSSRYLVKRTGEKVFLECVQDMDHENMFWYRQDPGLGLRLIYFSYDVKMKEKGDIPEGYSVSREKKERFSLILESASTNQTSMYLCASSFKRKTSGDYNEQFFGPGTRLTVL.

This rearrangement joins TRBV27 to TRBJ1-2; TRBD1 matches at 7 bases. Per the germline V gene, CDR1 is MNHEY and CDR2 is SMNVEV (reference sequence). V shed 5 bases, J shed 8 bases, and the junction held 8 bases outside the gene matches. The CDR3 is 13 amino acids. Written as DNA, the CDR3 is TGTGCCAGCAGTCCGAAGACAGGGAGAGGCTACACCTTC. This codes for CASSPKTGRGYTF.